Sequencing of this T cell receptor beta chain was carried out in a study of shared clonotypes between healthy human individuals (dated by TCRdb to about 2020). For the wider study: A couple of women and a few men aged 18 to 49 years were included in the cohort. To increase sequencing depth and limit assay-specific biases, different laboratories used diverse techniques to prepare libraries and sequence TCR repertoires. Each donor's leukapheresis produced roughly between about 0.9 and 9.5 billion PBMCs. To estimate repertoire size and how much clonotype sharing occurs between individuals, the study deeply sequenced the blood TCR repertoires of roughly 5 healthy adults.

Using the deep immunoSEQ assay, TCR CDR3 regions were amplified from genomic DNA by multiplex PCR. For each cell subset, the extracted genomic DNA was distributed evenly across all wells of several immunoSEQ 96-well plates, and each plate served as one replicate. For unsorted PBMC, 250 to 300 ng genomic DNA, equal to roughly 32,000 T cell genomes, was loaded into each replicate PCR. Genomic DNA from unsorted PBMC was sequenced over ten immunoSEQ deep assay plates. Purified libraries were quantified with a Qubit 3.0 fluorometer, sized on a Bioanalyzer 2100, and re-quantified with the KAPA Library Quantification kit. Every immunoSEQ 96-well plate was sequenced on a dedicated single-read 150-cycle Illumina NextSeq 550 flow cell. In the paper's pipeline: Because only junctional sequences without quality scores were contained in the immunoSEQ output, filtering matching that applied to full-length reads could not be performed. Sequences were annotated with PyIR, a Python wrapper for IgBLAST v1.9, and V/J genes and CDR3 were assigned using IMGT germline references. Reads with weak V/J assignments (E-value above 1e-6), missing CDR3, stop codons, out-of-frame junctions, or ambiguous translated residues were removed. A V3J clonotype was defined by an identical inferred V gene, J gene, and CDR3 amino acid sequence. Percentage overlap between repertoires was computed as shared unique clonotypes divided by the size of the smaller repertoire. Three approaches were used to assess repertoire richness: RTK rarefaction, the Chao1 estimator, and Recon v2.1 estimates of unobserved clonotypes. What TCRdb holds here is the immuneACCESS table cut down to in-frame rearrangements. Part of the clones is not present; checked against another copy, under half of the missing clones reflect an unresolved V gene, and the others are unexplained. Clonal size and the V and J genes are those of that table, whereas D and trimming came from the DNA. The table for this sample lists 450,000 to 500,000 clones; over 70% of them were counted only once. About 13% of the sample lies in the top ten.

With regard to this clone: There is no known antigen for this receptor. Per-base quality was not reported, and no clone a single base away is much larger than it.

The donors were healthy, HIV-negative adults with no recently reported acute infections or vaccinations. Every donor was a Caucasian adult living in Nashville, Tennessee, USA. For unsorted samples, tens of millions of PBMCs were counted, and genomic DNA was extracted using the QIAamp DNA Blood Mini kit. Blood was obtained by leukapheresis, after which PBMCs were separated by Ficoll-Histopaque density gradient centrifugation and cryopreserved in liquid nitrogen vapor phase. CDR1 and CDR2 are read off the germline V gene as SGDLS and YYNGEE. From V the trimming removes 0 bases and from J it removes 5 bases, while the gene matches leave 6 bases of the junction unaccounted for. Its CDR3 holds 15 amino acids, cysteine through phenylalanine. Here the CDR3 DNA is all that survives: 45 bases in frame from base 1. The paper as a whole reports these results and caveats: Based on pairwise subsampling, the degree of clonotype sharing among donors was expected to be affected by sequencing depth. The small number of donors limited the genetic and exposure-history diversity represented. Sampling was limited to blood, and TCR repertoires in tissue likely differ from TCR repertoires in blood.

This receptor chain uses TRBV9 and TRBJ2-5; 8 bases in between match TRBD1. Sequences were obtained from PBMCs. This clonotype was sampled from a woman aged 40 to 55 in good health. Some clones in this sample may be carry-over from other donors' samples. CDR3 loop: CASSVAGQGAETQYF. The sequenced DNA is TGTGCCAGCAGCGTAGCAGGACAGGGAGCGGAGACCCAGTACTTC.